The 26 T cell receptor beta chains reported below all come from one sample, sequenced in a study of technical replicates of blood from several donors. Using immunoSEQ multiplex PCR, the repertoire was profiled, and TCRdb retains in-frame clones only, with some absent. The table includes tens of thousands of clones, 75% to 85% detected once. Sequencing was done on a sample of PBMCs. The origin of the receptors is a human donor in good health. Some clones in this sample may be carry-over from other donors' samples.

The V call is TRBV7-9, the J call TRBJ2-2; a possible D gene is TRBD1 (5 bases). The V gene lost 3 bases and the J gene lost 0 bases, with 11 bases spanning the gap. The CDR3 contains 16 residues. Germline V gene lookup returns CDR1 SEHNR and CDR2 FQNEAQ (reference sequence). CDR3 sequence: CASSFPTASNTGELFF. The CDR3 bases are TGTGCCAGCAGCTTCCCGACAGCTTCGAACACCGGGGAGCTGTTTTTT.

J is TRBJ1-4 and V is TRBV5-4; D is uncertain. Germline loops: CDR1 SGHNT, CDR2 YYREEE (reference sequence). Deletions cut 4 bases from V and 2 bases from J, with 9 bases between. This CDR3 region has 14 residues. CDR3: CASSQTATNEKLFF. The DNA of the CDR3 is TGTGCCAGCAGCCAAACTGCTACTAATGAAAAACTGTTTTTT.

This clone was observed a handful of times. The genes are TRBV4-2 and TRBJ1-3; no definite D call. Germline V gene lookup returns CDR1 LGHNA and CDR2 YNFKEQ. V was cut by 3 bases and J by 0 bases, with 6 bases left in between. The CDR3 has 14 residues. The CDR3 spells CASSQESSGNTIYF. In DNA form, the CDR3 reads TGTGCCAGCAGCCAGGAGAGCTCTGGAAACACCATATATTTT.

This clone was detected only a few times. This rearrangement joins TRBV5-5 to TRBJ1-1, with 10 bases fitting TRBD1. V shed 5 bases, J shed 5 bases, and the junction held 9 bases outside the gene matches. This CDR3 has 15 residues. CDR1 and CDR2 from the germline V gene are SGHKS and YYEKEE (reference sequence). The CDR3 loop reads CASRKGGQGKTEAFF. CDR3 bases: TGTGCCAGCAGAAAGGGGGGACAGGGGAAGACTGAAGCTTTCTTT.

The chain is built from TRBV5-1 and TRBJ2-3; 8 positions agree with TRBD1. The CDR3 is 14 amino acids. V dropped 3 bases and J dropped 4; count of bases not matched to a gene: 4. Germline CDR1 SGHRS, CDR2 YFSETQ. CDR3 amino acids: CASSSGTGPDTQYF. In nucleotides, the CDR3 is TGCGCCAGCAGCTCTGGGACAGGTCCAGATACGCAGTATTTT.

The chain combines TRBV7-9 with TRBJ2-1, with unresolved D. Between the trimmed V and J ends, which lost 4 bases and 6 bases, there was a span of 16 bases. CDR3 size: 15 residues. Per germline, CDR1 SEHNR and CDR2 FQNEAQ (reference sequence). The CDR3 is CASSSPARPFNEQFF. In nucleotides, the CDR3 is TGTGCCAGCAGCTCCCCGGCGAGGCCTTTCAATGAGCAGTTCTTC.

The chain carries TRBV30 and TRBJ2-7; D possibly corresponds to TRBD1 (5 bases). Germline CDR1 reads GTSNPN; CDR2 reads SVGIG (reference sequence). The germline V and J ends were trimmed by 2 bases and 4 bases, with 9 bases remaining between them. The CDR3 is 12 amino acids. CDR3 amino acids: CAWSTQVYEQYF. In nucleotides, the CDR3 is TGTGCCTGGAGTACACAGGTATACGAGCAGTACTTC.

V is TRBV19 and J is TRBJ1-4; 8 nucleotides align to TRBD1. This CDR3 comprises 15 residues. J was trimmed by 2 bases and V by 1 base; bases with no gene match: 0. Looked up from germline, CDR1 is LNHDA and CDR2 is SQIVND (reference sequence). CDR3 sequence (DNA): TGTGCCAGTAGTATAGGGACAGGGACTAATGAAAAACTGTTTTTT. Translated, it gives CASSIGTGTNEKLFF.

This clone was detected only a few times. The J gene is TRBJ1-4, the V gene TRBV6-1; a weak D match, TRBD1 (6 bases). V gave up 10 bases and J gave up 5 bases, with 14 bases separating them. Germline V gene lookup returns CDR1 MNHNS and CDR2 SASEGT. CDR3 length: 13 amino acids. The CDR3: CATWTVPNEKLFF. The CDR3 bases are TGTGCCACCTGGACAGTCCCAAATGAAAAACTGTTTTTT.

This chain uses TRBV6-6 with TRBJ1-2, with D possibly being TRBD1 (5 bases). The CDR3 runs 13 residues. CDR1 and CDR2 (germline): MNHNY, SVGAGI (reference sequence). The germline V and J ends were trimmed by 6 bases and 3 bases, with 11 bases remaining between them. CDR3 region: CASSPGGDYGYTF. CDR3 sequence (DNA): TGTGCCAGCAGCCCCGGGGGGGACTATGGCTACACCTTC.

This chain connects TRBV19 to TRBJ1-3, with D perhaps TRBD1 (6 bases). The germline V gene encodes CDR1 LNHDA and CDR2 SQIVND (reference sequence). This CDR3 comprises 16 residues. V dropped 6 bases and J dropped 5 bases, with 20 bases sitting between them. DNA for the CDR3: TGTGCCAGTAGGCCCGCACAGGGCAGGGGTAGAAACACCATATATTTT. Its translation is CASRPAQGRGRNTIYF.

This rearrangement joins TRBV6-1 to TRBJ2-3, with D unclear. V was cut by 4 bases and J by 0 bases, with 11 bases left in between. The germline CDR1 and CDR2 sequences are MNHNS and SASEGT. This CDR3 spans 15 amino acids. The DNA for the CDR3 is TGTGCCAGCAGTGCTACTGTGACTAGCACAGATACGCAGTATTTT. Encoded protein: CASSATVTSTDTQYF.

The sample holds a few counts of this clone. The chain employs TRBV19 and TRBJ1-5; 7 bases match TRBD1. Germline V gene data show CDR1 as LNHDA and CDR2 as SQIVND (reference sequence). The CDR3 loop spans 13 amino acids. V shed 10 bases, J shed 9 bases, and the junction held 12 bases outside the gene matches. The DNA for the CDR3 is TGTGCCATTACCGGGACAGCCGGGGGGCCCCAGCATTTT. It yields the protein CAITGTAGGPQHF.

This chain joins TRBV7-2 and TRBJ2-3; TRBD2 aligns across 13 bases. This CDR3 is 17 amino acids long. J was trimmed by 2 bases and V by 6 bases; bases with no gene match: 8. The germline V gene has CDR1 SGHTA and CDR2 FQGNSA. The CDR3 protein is CASSRWTSGGATDTQYF. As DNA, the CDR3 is TGTGCCAGCAGTCGCTGGACTAGCGGGGGAGCCACAGATACGCAGTATTTT.

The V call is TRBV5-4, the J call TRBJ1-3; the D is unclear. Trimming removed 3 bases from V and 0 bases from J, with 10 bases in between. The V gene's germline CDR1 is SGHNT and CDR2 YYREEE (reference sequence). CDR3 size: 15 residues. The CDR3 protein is CASSSDSASGNTIYF. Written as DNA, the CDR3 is TGTGCCAGCAGCTCCGACTCAGCCTCTGGAAACACCATATATTTT.

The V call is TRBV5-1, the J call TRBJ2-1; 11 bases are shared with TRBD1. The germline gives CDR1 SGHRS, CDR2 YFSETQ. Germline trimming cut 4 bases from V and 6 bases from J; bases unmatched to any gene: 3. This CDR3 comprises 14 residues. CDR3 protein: CASSRGQGGNEQFF. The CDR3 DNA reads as TGCGCCAGCAGCAGGGGACAGGGGGGCAATGAGCAGTTCTTC. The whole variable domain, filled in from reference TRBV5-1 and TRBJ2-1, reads KAGVTQTPRYLIKTRGQQVTLSCSPISGHRSVSWYQQTPGQGLQFLFEYFSETQRNKGNFPGRFSGRQFSNSRSEMNVSTLELGDSALYLCASSRGQGGNEQFFGPGTRLTVL.

CDR3 sequence: CASSWDRSYEQYF. CDR3 bases: TGTGCCAGCAGTTGGGACAGGTCCTACGAGCAGTACTTC. This sequence joins TRBV6-5 and TRBJ2-7; 8 nucleotides line up with TRBD1. The CDR3 length is 13 residues. CDR1 and CDR2 from the germline V gene are MNHEY and SVGAGI. After removal of 4 bases from V and 1 base from J, the junction contained 0 bases not matched to a gene.

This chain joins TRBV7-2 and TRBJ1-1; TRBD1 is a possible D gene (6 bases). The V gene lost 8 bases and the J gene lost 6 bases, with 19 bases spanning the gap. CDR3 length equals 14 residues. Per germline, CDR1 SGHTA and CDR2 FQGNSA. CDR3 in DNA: TGTGCCAGCGCATTCAAAGGGGGTGTGGCTGAAGCTTTCTTT. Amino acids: CASAFKGGVAEAFF.

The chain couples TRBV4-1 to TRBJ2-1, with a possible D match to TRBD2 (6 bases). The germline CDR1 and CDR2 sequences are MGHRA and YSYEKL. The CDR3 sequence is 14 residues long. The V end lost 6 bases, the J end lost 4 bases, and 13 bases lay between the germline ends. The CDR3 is CASSGVADYNEQFF. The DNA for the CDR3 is TGCGCCAGCAGTGGAGTAGCGGATTACAATGAGCAGTTCTTC.

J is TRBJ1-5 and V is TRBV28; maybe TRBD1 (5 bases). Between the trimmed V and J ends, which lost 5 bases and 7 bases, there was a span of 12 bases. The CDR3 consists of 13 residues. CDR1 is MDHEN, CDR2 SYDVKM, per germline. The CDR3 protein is CASSPTGGQPQHF. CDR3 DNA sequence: TGTGCCAGCAGTCCTACGGGGGGGCAGCCCCAGCATTTT.

The CDR3 sequence is CASSFGTFGTQPQHF. Here the CDR3 DNA reads TGTGCCAGCAGCTTTGGGACATTCGGGACTCAGCCCCAGCATTTT. The chain recombines TRBV7-2 with TRBJ1-5; a weak D match, TRBD1 (6 bases). Germline CDR1 and CDR2: SGHTA and FQGNSA. The CDR3 has 15 residues. V lost 3 bases to trimming and J lost 6 bases, with 15 bases between them.

As DNA, the CDR3 is TGTGCCAGCAGCCCCGGGGGGCGCAATCAGCCCCAGCATTTT. It translates to CASSPGGRNQPQHF. The gene calls are TRBV7-8 and TRBJ1-5; possible D gene TRBD1, 6 bases. CDR1 SGHVS and CDR2 FQNEAQ come from the germline V gene. The CDR3 has 14 amino acids. The V gene lost 5 bases and the J gene lost 2 bases, with 10 bases spanning the gap.

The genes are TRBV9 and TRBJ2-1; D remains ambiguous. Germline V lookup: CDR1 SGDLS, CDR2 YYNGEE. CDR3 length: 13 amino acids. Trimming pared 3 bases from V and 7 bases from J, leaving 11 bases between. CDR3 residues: CASSASWSNEQFF. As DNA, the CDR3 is TGTGCCAGCAGCGCTAGTTGGAGTAATGAGCAGTTCTTC.

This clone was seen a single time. The CDR3 DNA reads TGTGCCAGCAGCGAGACACTCATGAACACTGAAGCTTTCTTT. Its protein is CASSETLMNTEAFF. The gene calls are TRBV6-6 and TRBJ1-1, with D unresolved. Germline assignment: CDR1 MNHNY and CDR2 SVGAGI (reference sequence). Trimming pared 6 bases from V and 0 bases from J, leaving 11 bases between. The CDR3 covers 14 residues.

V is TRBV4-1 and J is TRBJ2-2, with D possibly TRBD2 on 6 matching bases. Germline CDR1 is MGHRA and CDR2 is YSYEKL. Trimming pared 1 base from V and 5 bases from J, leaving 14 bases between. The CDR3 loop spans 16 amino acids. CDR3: CASSQVDGGLTGELFF. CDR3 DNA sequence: TGCGCCAGCAGCCAAGTGGACGGGGGTTTAACCGGGGAGCTGTTTTTT.

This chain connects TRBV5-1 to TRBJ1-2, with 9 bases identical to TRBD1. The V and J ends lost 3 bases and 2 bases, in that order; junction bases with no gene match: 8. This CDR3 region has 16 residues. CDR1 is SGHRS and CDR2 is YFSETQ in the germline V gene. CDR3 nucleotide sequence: TGCGCCAGCAGCTCCCGAGGGACAGGGAACAACTATGGCTACACCTTC. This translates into CASSSRGTGNNYGYTF.